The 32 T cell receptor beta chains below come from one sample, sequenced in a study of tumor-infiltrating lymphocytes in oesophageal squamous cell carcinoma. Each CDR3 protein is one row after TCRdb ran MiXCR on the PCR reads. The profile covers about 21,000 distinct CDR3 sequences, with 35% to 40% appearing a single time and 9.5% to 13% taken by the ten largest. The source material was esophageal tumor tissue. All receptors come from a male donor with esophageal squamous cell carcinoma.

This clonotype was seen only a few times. Here the CDR3 reads CASSSWTDTQYF. CDR3 bases: TGTGCCAGCAGCTCCTGGACGGATACGCAGTATTTT. The V call is TRBV7-2, the J call TRBJ2-3, with no clear D. V lost 4 bases and J 6 bases, leaving 8 bases between the germline ends. Germline V gives CDR1 SGHTA, CDR2 FQGNSA. The CDR3 is made up of 12 amino acids.

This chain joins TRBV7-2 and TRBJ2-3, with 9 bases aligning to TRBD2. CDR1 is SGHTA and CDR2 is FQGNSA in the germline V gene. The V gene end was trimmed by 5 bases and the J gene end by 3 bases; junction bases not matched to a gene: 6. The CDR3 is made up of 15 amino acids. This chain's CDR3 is CASSPPLAGTDTQYF. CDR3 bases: TGTGCCAGCAGCCCGCCCCTAGCGGGGACAGATACGCAGTATTTT.

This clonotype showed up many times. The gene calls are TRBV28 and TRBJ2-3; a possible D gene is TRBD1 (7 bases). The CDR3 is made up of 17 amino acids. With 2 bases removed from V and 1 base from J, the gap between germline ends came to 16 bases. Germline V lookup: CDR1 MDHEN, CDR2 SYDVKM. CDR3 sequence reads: CASSLQGGGTGTDTQYF. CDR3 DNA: TGTGCCAGCAGTTTACAGGGGGGCGGGACGGGCACAGATACGCAGTATTTT. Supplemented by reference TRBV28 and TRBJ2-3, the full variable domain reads DVKVTQSSRYLVKRTGEKVFLECVQDMDHENMFWYRQDPGLGLRLIYFSYDVKMKEKGDIPEGYSVSREKKERFSLILESASTNQTSMYLCASSLQGGGTGTDTQYFGPGTRLTVL.

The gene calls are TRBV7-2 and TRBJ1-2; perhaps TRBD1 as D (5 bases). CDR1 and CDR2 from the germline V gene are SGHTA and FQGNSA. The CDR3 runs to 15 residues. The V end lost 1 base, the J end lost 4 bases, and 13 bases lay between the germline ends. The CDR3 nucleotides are TGTGCCAGCAGCTTAGAACCAGGGCTTGGCTATGGCTACACCTTC. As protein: CASSLEPGLGYGYTF.

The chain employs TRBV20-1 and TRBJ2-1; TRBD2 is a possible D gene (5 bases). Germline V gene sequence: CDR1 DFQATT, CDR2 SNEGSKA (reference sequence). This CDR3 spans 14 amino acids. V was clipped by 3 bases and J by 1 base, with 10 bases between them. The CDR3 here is CSARAGNSYNEQFF. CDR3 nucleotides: TGCAGTGCTAGGGCCGGGAATTCCTACAATGAGCAGTTCTTC.

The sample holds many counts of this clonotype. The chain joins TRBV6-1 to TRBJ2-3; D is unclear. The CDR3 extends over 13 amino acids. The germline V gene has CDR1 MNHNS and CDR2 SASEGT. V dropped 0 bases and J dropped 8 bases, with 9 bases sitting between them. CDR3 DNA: TGTGCCAGCAGTGAAGCAATATCGCCTACGCAGTATTTT. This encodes CASSEAISPTQYF.

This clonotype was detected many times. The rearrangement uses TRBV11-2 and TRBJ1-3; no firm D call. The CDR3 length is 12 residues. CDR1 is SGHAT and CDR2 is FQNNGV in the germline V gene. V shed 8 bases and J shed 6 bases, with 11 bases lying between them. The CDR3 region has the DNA TGTGCCAGCTCAAGCTTACAAAACACCATATATTTT. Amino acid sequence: CASSSLQNTIYF.

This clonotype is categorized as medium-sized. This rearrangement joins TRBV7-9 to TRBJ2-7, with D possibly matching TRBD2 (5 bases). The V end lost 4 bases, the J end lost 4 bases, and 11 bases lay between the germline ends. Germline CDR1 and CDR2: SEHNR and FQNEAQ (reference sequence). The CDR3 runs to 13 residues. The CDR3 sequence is CASSSIRGYEQYF. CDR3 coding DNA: TGTGCCAGCAGCTCGATCCGGGGTTACGAGCAGTACTTC.

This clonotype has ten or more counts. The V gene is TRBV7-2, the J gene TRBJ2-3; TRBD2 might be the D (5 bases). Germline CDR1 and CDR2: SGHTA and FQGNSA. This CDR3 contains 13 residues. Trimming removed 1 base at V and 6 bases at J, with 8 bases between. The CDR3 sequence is CASSLEERDTQYF. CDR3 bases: TGTGCCAGCAGCTTAGAGGAGCGGGATACGCAGTATTTT.

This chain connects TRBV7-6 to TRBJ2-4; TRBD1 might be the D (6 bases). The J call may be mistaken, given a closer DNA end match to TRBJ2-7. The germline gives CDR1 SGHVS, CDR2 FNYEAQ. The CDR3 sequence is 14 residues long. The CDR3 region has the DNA TGTGCCAGCAGCGCGCCGGGACATTACTACGAGCAGTACTTC. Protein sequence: CASSAPGHYYEQYF.

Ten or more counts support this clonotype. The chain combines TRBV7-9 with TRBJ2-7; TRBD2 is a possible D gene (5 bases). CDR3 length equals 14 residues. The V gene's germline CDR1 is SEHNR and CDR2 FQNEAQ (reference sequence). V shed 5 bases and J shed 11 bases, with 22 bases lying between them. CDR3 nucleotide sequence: TGTGCCAGCAGCCGAATGGACTCCCGGGGAGCGAAGTACTTC. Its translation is CASSRMDSRGAKYF.

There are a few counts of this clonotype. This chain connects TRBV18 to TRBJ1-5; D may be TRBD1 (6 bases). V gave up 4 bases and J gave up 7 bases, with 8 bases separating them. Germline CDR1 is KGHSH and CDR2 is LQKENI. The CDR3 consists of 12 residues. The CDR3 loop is CASSLDRQPQHF. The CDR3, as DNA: TGTGCCAGCTCACTCGACAGGCAGCCCCAGCATTTT.

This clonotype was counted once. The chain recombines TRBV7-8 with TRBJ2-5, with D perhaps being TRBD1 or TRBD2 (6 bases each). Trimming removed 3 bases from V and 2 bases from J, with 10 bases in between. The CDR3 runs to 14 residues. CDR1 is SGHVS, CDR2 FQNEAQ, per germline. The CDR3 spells CASSFGGGQETQYF. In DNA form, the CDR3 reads TGTGCCAGCAGCTTCGGAGGGGGGCAAGAGACCCAGTACTTC.

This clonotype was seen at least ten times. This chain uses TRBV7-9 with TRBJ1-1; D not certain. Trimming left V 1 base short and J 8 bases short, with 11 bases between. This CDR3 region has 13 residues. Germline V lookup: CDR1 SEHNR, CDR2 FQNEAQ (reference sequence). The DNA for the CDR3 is TGTGCCAGCAGCTTAGGGGTCGTCACGGAAGCTTTCTTT. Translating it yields CASSLGVVTEAFF. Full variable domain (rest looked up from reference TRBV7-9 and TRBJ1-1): DTGVSQNPRHKITKRGQNVTFRCDPISEHNRLYWYRQTLGQGPEFLTYFQNEAQLEKSRLLSDRFSAERPKGSFSTLEIQRTEQGDSAMYLCASSLGVVTEAFFGQGTRLTVV.

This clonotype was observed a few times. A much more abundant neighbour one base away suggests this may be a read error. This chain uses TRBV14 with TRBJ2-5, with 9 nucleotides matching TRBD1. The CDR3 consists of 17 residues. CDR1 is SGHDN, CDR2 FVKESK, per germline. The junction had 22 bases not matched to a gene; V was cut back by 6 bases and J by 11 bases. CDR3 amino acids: CASRQTGTGFGYNEQYF. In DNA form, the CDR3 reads TGTGCCAGCAGACAGACCGGGACAGGGTTCGGATACAATGAGCAGTACTTC.

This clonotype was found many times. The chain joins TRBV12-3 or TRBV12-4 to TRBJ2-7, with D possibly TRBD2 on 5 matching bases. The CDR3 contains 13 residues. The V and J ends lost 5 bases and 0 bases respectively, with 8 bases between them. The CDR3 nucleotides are TGTGCCAGCAGTCAAGCGGCCTCCTACGAGCAGTACTTC. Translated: CASSQAASYEQYF.

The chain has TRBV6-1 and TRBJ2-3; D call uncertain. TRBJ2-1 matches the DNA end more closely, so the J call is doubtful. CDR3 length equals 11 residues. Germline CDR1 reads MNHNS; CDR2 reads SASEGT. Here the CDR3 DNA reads TGTGCCAGCCGACGTTACAATGAGCAGTTCTTC. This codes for CASRRYNEQFF.

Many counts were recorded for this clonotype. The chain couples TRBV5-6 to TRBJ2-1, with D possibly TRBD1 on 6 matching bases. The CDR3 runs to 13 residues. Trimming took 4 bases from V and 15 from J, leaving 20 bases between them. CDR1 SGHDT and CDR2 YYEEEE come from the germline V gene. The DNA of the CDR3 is TGTGCCAGCAGCCTAGGGGTGTCGACAGGACGGTTCTTC. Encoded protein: CASSLGVSTGRFF.

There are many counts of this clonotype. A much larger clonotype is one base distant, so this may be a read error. The CDR3 DNA follows: TGTGCCAGCAGCTTATTTATGGGTGCTCCCGGGGAGCTGTATTTT. Amino acids: CASSLFMGAPGELYF. This chain connects TRBV7-9 to TRBJ2-3; D possibly corresponds to TRBD2 (5 bases). CDR1 SEHNR and CDR2 FQNEAQ come from the germline V gene (reference sequence). The V end lost 2 bases, the J end lost 14 bases, and 23 bases lay between the germline ends. The CDR3 is made up of 15 amino acids.

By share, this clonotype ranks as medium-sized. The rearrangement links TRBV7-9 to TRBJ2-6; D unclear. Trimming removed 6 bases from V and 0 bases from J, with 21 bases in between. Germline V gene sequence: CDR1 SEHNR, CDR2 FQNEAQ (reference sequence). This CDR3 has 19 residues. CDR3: CASSPATALSGSGANVLTF. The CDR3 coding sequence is TGTGCCAGCAGTCCCGCGACGGCCCTCTCGGGCTCTGGGGCCAACGTCCTGACTTTC.

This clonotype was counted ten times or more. The CDR3 DNA sequence: TGTGCCAGCAGCGTCCATGCCTCTGAAGCTTTCTTT. Amino acid sequence: CASSVHASEAFF. The V call is TRBV2, the J call TRBJ1-1; no reliable D call. Trimming removed 6 bases from V and 6 bases from J, with 11 bases in between. The CDR3 has 12 amino acids. Germline assignment: CDR1 SNHLY and CDR2 FYNNEI.

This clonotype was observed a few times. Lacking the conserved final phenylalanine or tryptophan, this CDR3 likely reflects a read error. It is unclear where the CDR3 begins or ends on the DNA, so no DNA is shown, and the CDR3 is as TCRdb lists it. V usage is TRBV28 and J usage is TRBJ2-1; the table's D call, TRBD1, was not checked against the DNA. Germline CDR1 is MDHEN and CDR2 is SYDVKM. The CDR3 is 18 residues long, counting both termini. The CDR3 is CASSVRTGKANYGYTFGS.

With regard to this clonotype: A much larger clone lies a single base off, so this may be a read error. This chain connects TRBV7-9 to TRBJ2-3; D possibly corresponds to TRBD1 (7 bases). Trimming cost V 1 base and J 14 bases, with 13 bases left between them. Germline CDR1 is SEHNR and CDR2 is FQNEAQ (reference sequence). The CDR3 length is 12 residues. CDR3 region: CASSLETGRLYF. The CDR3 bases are TGTGCCAGCAGCTTAGAGACAGGGAGGCTGTATTTT.

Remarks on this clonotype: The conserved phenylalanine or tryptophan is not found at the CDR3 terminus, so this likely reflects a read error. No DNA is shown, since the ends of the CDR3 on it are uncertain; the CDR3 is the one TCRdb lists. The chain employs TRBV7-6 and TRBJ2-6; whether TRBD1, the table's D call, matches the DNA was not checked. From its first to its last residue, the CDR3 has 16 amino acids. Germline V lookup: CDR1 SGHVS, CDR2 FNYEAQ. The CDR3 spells CASSPGTKGGEQYFGA.

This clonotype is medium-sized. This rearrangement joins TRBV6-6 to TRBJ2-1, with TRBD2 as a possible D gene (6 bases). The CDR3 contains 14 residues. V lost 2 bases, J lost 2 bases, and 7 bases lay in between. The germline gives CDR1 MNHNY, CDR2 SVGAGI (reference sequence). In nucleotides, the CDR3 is TGTGCCAGCAGTTACGGGGGGACCTACAATGAGCAGTTCTTC. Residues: CASSYGGTYNEQFF.

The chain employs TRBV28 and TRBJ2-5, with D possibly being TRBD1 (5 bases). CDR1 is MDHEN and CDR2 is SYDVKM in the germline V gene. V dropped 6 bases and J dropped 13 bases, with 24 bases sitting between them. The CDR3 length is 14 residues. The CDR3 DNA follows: TGTGCCAGCAGGGTATCAGGGCGCGCCTACGAGCGGTACTTC. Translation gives CASRVSGRAYERYF.

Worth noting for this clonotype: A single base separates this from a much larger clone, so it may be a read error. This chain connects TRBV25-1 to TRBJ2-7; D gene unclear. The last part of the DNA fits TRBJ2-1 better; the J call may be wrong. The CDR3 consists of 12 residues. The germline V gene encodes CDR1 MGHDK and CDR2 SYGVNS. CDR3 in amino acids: CASSEDSLEQFF. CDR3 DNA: TGTGCCAGCAGTGAGGATTCTTTGGAGCAGTTCTTC.

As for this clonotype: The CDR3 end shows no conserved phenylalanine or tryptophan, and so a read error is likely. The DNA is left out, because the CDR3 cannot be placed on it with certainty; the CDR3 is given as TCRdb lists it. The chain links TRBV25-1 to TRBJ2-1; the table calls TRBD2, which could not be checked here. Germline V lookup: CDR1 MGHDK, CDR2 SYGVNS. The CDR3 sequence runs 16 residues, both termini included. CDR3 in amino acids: CTSSDRGGLRGYTFGS.

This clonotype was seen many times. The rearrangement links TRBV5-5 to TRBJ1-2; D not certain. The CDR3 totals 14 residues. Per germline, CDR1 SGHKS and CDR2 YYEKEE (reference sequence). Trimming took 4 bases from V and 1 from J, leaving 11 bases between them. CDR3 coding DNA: TGTGCCAGCAGCCCCGACGGCTTTAACTATGGCTACACCTTC. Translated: CASSPDGFNYGYTF. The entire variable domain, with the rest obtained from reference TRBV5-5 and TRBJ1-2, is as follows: DAGVTQSPTHLIKTRGQQVTLRCSPISGHKSVSWYQQVLGQGPQFIFQYYEKEERGRGNFPDRFSARQFPNYSSELNVNALLLGDSALYLCASSPDGFNYGYTFGSGTRLTVV.

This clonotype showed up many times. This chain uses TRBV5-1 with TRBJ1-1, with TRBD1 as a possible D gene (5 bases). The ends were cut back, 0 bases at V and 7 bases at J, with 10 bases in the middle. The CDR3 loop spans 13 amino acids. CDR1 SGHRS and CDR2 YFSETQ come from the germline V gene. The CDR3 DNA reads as TGCGCCAGCAGCTTGGTACCCGGGGGTGAAGCTTTCTTT. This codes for CASSLVPGGEAFF. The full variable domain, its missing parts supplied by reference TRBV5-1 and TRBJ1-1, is KAGVTQTPRYLIKTRGQQVTLSCSPISGHRSVSWYQQTPGQGLQFLFEYFSETQRNKGNFPGRFSGRQFSNSRSEMNVSTLELGDSALYLCASSLVPGGEAFFGQGTRLTVV.

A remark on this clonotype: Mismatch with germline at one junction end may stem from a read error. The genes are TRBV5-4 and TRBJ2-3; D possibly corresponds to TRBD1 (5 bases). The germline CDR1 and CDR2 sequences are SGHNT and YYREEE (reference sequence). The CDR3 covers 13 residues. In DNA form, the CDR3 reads TGCGCCAGCAGCCGCGACAGCTACAATGAGCAGTATTTT. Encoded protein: CASSRDSYNEQYF.

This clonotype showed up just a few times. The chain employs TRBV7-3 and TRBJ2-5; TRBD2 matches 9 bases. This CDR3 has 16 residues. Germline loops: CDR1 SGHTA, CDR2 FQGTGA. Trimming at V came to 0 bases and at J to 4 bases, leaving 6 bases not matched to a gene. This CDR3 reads CASSLTEAGGPETQYF. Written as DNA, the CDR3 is TGTGCCAGCAGCTTAACGGAAGCGGGGGGCCCAGAGACCCAGTACTTC.